A selection of T cell receptor beta chains follows, all from one sample in a study of T-cell reconstitution after alpha-beta-depleted transplantation in children. TCRdb reanalysed the PCR reads using MiXCR and keeps one entry per CDR3 protein. This table holds fewer than 250,000 distinct CDR3 sequences, 8.2% found once. The sequenced sample was PBMCs, mostly from graft donor cells, obtained 180 days after TCRalphabeta/CD19-depleted stem cell transplant. These receptors originate from a male patient younger than 18 who had a stem cell transplant for acute lymphoblastic leukemia, so the T cells may come from the graft donor. The CDR3 runs from the conserved cysteine through the conserved F or W. The D gene is left open where the match is weak. Size tells how often a clone was seen (once, few, many) or the class of an expanded clone, and some rows leave it out.

V gene	J gene	clone size	D gene	CDR3 DNA	CDR3 protein
TRBV18	TRBJ2-5	many	NA	TGTGCCAGCTCACCAGGGCAGAAAGAGACCCAGTACTTC	CASSPGQKETQYF
TRBV4-3	TRBJ1-1	many	NA	TGCGCCAGCAGCCAAGGGAGCCTGGGACTCAGGGTAGGAGCTTTCTTT	CASSQGSLGLRVGAFF
TRBV5-6	TRBJ2-2	many	NA	TGTGCCAGCAGCTTCCGGGGGAACACCGGGGAGCTGTTTTTT	CASSFRGNTGELFF
TRBV4-2	TRBJ2-1	many	NA	TGTGCCAGCAGCCAGTTGGGGCCACAGTTCTTC	CASSQLGPQFF
TRBV28	TRBJ2-1	many	TRBD2	TGTGCCAGCAGACTAAGCGGGGTCCCGTACAATGAGCAGTTCTTC	CASRLSGVPYNEQFF
TRBV2	TRBJ2-1	many	NA	TGTGCCAGCAGTGCCCCCGCCTACAATGAGCAGTTCTTC	CASSAPAYNEQFF
TRBV7-2	TRBJ1-1	NA	NA	TGTGCCAGCAGCTTCGCCCCCAAGGGGGGGACTGAAGCTTTCTTT	CASSFAPKGGTEAFF
TRBV20-1	TRBJ2-7	many	TRBD1	TGCAGTGCTAGAGGGACAGGGGTTAAATACTACGAGCAGTACTTC	CSARGTGVKYYEQYF
TRBV7-2	TRBJ2-5	many	TRBD2	TGTGCCAGCAGCCGTAGCGGGAACCAAGAGACCCAGTACTTC	CASSRSGNQETQYF
TRBV27	TRBJ2-7	many	NA	TGTGCCAGCAGTTTAAATCCTAGGGACGAGCAGTACTTC	CASSLNPRDEQYF
TRBV21-1	TRBJ2-2	many	NA	TGTGCCAGCAGCAAAGCTCGTCCCGGCAGGGGAAACACCGGGGAGCTGTTTTTT	CASSKARPGRGNTGELFF
TRBV6-5	TRBJ1-4	many	NA	TGTGCCAGCAGTTATTATCCTCTCAGGCCCGGGAAACTGTTTTTT	CASSYYPLRPGKLFF
TRBV27	TRBJ2-7	many	TRBD1	TGTGCCAGCAGTTACAGGGGCCGTGCCGCCTACGAGCAGTACTTC	CASSYRGRAAYEQYF
TRBV6-6	TRBJ2-5	many	TRBD2	TGTGCCAGCAGTTTCCCGGGACTACTACAAGAGACCCAGTACTTC	CASSFPGLLQETQYF